This T cell receptor (beta chain) emerged from a study of blood T cell repertoires in COVID-19. Across the whole study: Acute and convalescent COVID-19 samples came from the United States, Italy and Spain. PBMCs, B-cell-depleted T cells, or T cells provided the cDNA or gDNA that made up the material.

Original methodology: Estimates of nucleated cell counts were drawn from the amplification of reference gene primers. Generated by immunoSEQ multiplex PCR, the TCRdb table keeps only in-frame clones and is missing some. For V, J and clone size, that table is used; D and trimming come from the DNA. Among 100,000 to 150,000 clones, over 70% were seen once, and the ten largest hold 3.8%. The clonotype originates from a woman in her forties or fifties with acute or convalescent COVID-19. Sequences were obtained from peripheral blood.

The CDR3 region has the DNA TGTGCCAGCAGCGGACTAGCGGGAGACTACGAGCAGTACTTC. Its protein product is CASSGLAGDYEQYF. This sequence joins TRBV13 and TRBJ2-7; 13 bases map to TRBD2. The germline V gene encodes CDR1 PRHDT and CDR2 FYEKMQ (reference sequence). J was trimmed by 3 bases and V by 5 bases; bases with no gene match: 1. The CDR3 has 14 residues.